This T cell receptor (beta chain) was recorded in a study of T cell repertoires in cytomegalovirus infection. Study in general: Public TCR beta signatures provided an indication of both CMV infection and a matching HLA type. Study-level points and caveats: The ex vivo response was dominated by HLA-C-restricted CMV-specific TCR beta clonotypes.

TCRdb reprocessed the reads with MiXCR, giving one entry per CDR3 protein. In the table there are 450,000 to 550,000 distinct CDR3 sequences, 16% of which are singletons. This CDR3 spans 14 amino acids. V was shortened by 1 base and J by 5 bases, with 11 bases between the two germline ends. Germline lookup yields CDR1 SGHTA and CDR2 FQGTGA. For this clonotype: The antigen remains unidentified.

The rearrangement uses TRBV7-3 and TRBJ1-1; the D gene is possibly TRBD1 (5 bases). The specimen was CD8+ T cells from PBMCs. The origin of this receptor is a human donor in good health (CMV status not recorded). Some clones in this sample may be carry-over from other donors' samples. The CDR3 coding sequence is TGTGCCAGCAGCTTAATGGGGGGGGGTACTGAAGCTTTCTTT. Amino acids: CASSLMGGGTEAFF.